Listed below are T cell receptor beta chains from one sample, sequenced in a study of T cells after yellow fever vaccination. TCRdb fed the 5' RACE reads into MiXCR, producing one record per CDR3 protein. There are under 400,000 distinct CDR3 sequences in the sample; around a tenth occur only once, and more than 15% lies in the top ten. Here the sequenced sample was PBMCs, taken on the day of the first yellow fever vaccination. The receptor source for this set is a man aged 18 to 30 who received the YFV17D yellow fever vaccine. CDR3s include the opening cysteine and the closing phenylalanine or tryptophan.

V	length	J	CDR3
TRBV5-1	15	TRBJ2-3	CASSPTGQDTDTQYF
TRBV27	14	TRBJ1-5	CASSLSPGSQPQHF
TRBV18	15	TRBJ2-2	CASSPRAARGGELFF
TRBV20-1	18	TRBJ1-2	CSARDHPSGQGTNYGYTF
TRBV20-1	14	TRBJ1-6	CSAPQALYNSPLHF
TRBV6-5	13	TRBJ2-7	CASSYGGTYEQYF
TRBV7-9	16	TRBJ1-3	CASSLAERGSGNTIYF
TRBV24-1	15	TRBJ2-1	CATSDASGGANEQFF
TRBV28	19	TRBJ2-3	CASSAVGVGAVKSTDTQYF
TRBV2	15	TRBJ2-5	CASSSTGGAGETQYF
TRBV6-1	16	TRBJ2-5	CASSEGQTARGETQYF
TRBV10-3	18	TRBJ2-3	CAISQTSLAGGGTDTQYF
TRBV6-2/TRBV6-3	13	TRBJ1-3	CASRSDGDYSGYF
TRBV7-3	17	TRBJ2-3	CASSLTATRGGKDTQYF
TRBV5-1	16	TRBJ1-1	CASSFRDRVSGTEAFF
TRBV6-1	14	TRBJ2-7	CASTSGGSSYEQYF
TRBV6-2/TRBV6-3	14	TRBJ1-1	CASINNEVNTEAFF
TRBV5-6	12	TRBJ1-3	CASSSPGNTIYF
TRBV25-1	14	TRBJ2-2	CASRDRAYTGELFF
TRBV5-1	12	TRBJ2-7	CASSLSRREQYF
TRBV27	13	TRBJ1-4	CASSGTRWEKLFF
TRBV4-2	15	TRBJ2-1	CASSQDLRTRNEQFF
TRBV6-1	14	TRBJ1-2	CASSESGSLYGYTF
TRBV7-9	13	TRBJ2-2	CASSRGGPGELFF
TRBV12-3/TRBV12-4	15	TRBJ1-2	CASSFAGGSNYGYTF
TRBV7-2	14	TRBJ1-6	CASSLEQGLPPLHF
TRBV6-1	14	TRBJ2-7	CASNPPWGLYEQYF
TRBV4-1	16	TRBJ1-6	CASSQDSGQGVSPLHF